What follows are 17 T cell receptor beta chains derived from one specimen sequenced in a study of graft-versus-host responses after intestinal transplantation. Antigens of these TCRs are unknown. Sequencing used immunoSEQ multiplex PCR; TCRdb keeps in-frame clones, though not all of them. The sample lists about 120,000 clones; 90% were seen once. This specimen was unstimulated CD4+ T cells sorted from spleen or lymph node cells, taken before intestinal transplant. The origin of the receptors is a human donor who received an intestinal transplant.

The chain uses TRBV7-3 and TRBJ2-3; 8 bases align to TRBD2. The CDR3 runs to 16 residues. Trimming removed 2 bases from V and 2 bases from J; junction bases left unmatched: 6. Per germline, CDR1 SGHTA and CDR2 FQGTGA. The CDR3 DNA reads as TGTGCCAGCAGCTTAGTTGGGACTAGATACACAGATACGCAGTATTTT. Translating it yields CASSLVGTRYTDTQYF.

The chain links TRBV30 to TRBJ1-6, with TRBD1 matching 10 bases. The V segment lost 3 bases and the J segment 9 bases; nucleotides outside the gene matches: 5. CDR1 and CDR2 from the germline V gene are GTSNPN and SVGIG (reference sequence). The CDR3 is made up of 14 amino acids. CDR3 amino acids: CAWSVDRGSSPLHF. In nucleotides, the CDR3 is TGTGCCTGGAGCGTGGACAGGGGGTCTTCACCCCTCCACTTT.

V and J are TRBV7-9 and TRBJ2-3; D perhaps matches TRBD2 (6 bases). Germline V gives CDR1 SEHNR, CDR2 FQNEAQ (reference sequence). CDR3 length: 15 amino acids. V lost 3 bases, J lost 7 bases, and 17 bases lay in between. The CDR3 is CASSFPGLPSHTQYF. The CDR3 DNA follows: TGTGCCAGCAGCTTCCCGGGACTCCCCTCGCATACGCAGTATTTT.

V is TRBV28 and J is TRBJ2-1; 7 bases are shared with TRBD2. The V segment lost 3 bases and the J segment 3 bases; nucleotides outside the gene matches: 5. Germline loops: CDR1 MDHEN, CDR2 SYDVKM. This CDR3 region has 15 residues. The CDR3 DNA follows: TGTGCCAGCAGTTTTATGGGAGGGATCTACAATGAGCAGTTCTTC. Its translation: CASSFMGGIYNEQFF.

V and J are TRBV11-2 and TRBJ2-5; TRBD2 might be the D (6 bases). CDR1 and CDR2 (germline): SGHAT, FQNNGV. The CDR3 loop spans 15 amino acids. V lost 3 bases, J lost 2 bases, and 13 bases lay in between. CDR3 sequence: CASSFGGGGQETQYF. The DNA for the CDR3 is TGTGCCAGCAGCTTTGGGGGAGGAGGGCAAGAGACCCAGTACTTC. Using reference TRBV11-2 and TRBJ2-5 for the parts outside the CDR3, the full variable domain is EAGVAQSPRYKIIEKRQSVAFWCNPISGHATLYWYQQILGQGPKLLIQFQNNGVVDDSQLPKDRFSAERLKGVDSTLKIQPAKLEDSAVYLCASSFGGGGQETQYFGPGTRLLVL.

The chain uses TRBV30 and TRBJ1-6, with D unclear. V gave up 3 bases and J gave up 0 bases, with 9 bases separating them. The CDR3 has 15 residues. Germline values: CDR1 GTSNPN, CDR2 SVGIG (reference sequence). CDR3 region: CAWRSLSSYNSPLHF. CDR3 nucleotides: TGTGCCTGGAGAAGTCTGAGCTCCTATAATTCACCCCTCCACTTT.

J is TRBJ2-1 and V is TRBV28, with D tentatively TRBD2 (6 bases). Looked up from germline, CDR1 is MDHEN and CDR2 is SYDVKM. The CDR3 runs to 15 residues. As DNA, the CDR3 is TGTGCGACACGAGGGGAGTCTCTAGCGCGCAATGAGCAGTTCTTC. This codes for CATRGESLARNEQFF.

J is TRBJ1-5 and V is TRBV15; possible D gene TRBD1, 5 bases. The CDR3 has 14 amino acids. Between the trimmed V and J ends, which lost 3 bases and 7 bases, there was a span of 13 bases. Per germline, CDR1 LNHNV and CDR2 YYDKDF (reference sequence). The CDR3 coding sequence is TGTGCCACCAGCAGTCAGGGTTTGGGGCAGCCCCAGCATTTT. Translated, it gives CATSSQGLGQPQHF.

J is TRBJ2-7 and V is TRBV27; D possibly corresponds to TRBD1 (5 bases). V dropped 2 bases and J dropped 3 bases, with 11 bases sitting between them. Per the germline V gene, CDR1 is MNHEY and CDR2 is SMNVEV (reference sequence). This CDR3 contains 14 residues. The CDR3 spells CASSLSRAHYEQYF. CDR3 coding DNA: TGTGCCAGCAGTTTAAGCAGGGCCCACTACGAGCAGTACTTC.

This rearrangement joins TRBV11-2 to TRBJ1-4; D possibly corresponds to TRBD1 (5 bases). This CDR3 spans 15 amino acids. V was clipped by 2 bases and J by 4 bases, with 11 bases between them. Germline V gene lookup returns CDR1 SGHAT and CDR2 FQNNGV. The CDR3 nucleotides read TGTGCCAGCAGCTTACCGACAGCCCTTAATGAAAAACTGTTTTTT. This gives the protein CASSLPTALNEKLFF.

This clone came up once. The rearrangement joins TRBV28 to TRBJ2-5; D unclear. The CDR3 has 15 residues. V lost 2 bases to trimming and J lost 5 bases, with 15 bases between them. Germline-derived CDR1 and CDR2 are MDHEN and SYDVKM. CDR3 nucleotides: TGTGCCAGCAGTTTAAGTGGGTTGGTCGGGGAGACCCAGTACTTC. Translated, it gives CASSLSGLVGETQYF.

The chain joins TRBV7-9 to TRBJ2-3; D is possibly TRBD2 (6 bases). Germline CDR1 and CDR2: SEHNR and FQNEAQ (reference sequence). The V end lost 5 bases, the J end lost 5 bases, and 17 bases lay between the germline ends. The CDR3 sequence is 15 residues long. The CDR3 here is CASSPRTGARDTQYF. The CDR3 DNA follows: TGTGCCAGCAGCCCCCGTACGGGAGCTAGAGATACGCAGTATTTT.

The chain carries TRBV10-3 and TRBJ2-7; 9 nucleotides agree with TRBD1. The CDR3 runs 14 residues. The germline V gene has CDR1 ENHRY and CDR2 SYGVKD. With 9 bases clipped from V and 4 bases from J, the junction kept 10 bases outside the gene matches. CDR3 DNA: TGTGCCATTCGACAGGGGGAAATCTCGTACGAGCAGTACTTC. Translated: CAIRQGEISYEQYF.

This rearrangement joins TRBV5-1 to TRBJ1-6; D gene uncertain. V was pared by 2 bases and J by 0 bases, with 12 bases between. The CDR3 loop spans 17 amino acids. CDR1 and CDR2 from the germline V gene are SGHRS and YFSETQ. The CDR3 sequence: CASSLVPYGSYNSPLHF. The CDR3 bases are TGCGCCAGCAGCTTAGTACCTTACGGCTCCTATAATTCACCCCTCCACTTT.

This chain uses TRBV6-1 with TRBJ2-2, with D possibly being TRBD1 (7 bases). Trimming left V 8 bases short and J 0 bases short, with 10 bases between. The CDR3 length is 14 residues. CDR1 is MNHNS, CDR2 SASEGT, per germline. In DNA form, the CDR3 reads TGTGCCAGCGCGGGACAGCCGAACACCGGGGAGCTGTTTTTT. The encoded protein is CASAGQPNTGELFF.

CDR3 in amino acids: CASSTWTGEYNGYTF. In DNA form, the CDR3 reads TGTGCCAGTAGTACCTGGACAGGGGAATACAATGGCTACACCTTC. The rearrangement links TRBV19 to TRBJ1-2, with 9 bases that match TRBD1. Per the germline V gene, CDR1 is LNHDA and CDR2 is SQIVND (reference sequence). CDR3 size: 15 residues. V was pared by 4 bases and J by 6 bases, with 9 bases of the junction left unmatched.

This chain connects TRBV11-2 to TRBJ1-1, with D possibly matching TRBD1 (5 bases). The CDR3 sequence is 15 residues long. Trimming took 5 bases from V and 3 from J, leaving 16 bases between them. CDR1 SGHAT and CDR2 FQNNGV come from the germline V gene. This CDR3 is CASSQRGGRHTEAFF. Here the CDR3 DNA reads TGTGCCAGCAGCCAACGGGGGGGAAGGCACACTGAAGCTTTCTTT.